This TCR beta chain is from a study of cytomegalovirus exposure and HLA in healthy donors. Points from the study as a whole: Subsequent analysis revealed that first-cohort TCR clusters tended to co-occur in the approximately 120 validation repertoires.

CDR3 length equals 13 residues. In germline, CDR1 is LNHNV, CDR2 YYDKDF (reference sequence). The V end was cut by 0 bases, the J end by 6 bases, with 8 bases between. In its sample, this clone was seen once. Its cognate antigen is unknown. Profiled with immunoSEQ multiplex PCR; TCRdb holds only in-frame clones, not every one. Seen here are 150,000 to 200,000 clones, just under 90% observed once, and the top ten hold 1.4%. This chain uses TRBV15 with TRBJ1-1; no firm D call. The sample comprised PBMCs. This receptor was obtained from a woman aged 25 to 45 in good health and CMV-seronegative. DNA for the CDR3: TGTGCCACCAGCAGAGACAGGTTCCCTGAAGCTTTCTTT. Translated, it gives CATSRDRFPEAFF. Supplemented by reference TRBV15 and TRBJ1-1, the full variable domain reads DAMVIQNPRYQVTQFGKPVTLSCSQTLNHNVMYWYQQKSSQAPKLLFHYYDKDFNNEADTPDNFQSRRPNTSFCFLDIRSPGLGDTAMYLCATSRDRFPEAFFGQGTRLTVV.